Listed below are T cell receptor beta chains from one sample, sequenced in a study of regulatory T cells in long-lasting Graves disease. TCRdb itself ran the multiplex PCR reads through MiXCR, one entry per CDR3 protein. This table holds a few hundred thousand distinct CDR3 sequences, roughly 18% found once. These records were also assigned to another study, of T cells in Graves' hyperthyroidism and ophthalmopathy.

The source material was peripheral blood mononuclear cells (PBMCs), sampled at new diagnosis, from a patient treated with antithyroid drugs. Receptors were obtained from a woman aged 30 to 39 with Graves disease. CDR3s include the opening cysteine and the closing phenylalanine or tryptophan. Each record gives: V gene, J gene, clone size, D gene, CDR3 DNA, CDR3 protein. A D gene is named only where the DNA matches it firmly. A row's size may be missing; if present it is once, few, many or a size class.

>TRBV16|TRBJ2-7|NA|NA
TGTGCCAGCAGCCAAGGGGCAGGGGAAGACGAACAGTACTTC
CASSQGAGEDEQYF
>TRBV20-1|TRBJ2-5|many|NA
TGCAGTGCCCACAGGTTCGCGCTGGGGACCCAGTACTTC
CSAHRFALGTQYF
>TRBV20-1|TRBJ1-2|many|NA
TGCAGTGCTAGTAGGGGTTCGGATGGCTACACCTTC
CSASRGSDGYTF
>TRBV11-2|TRBJ2-1|NA|NA
TGTGCCAGCAGTTTAGTGTCCCACAACGGGCAGTTCTTC
CASSLVSHNGQFF
>TRBV20-1|TRBJ2-5|many|NA
TGCAGTGCTAGAGAATTGACCGAAAACCAAGAGACCCAGTACTTC
CSARELTENQETQYF
>TRBV7-2|TRBJ2-4|many|NA
TGTGCCAGCAGCTCCACCCCCGGGACAACCCTAGCCAAAAACATTCAGTACTTC
CASSSTPGTTLAKNIQYF
>TRBV2|TRBJ1-4|many|TRBD1
TGTGCCAGCAGTGTGGATCGAGTAGGGACAGGGAATGAAAAACTGTTTTTT
CASSVDRVGTGNEKLFF
>TRBV7-9|TRBJ2-3|NA|TRBD1
TGCGCCAGCAGCTTGAACTCCGGGACAGGGGAGTATTTT
CASSLNSGTGEYF
>TRBV5-6|TRBJ2-5|many|NA
TGTGCCAGCAGCTTGGTGCGGGGTGAAGAGACCCAGTACTTC
CASSLVRGEETQYF
>TRBV3-1|TRBJ1-5|NA|NA
TGTGCCAGCAGCCAAGCAGGCGCGATAGGACCCCGGCATTTT
CASSQAGAIGPRHF